Below are 3 T cell receptor beta chains sequenced from a single sample in a study of T cells after yellow fever vaccination. Via MiXCR, TCRdb re-called the 5' RACE reads, giving one row per CDR3 protein. The sample has roughly 330,000 distinct CDR3 sequences, 6.8% seen once. This material consisted of PBMCs, taken more than 35 days after the first yellow fever vaccination. These receptors originate from a man between 18 and 35 years old who received the YFV17D yellow fever vaccine.

This clonotype showed up just a few times. The CDR3 loop reads CASSSTRGGETQYF. CDR3 DNA: TGTGCCAGCAGCTCTACCCGGGGGGGCGAGACCCAGTACTTC. The chain joins TRBV5-6 to TRBJ2-5; 8 bases map to TRBD2. Trimming cost V 3 bases and J 5 bases; bases outside gene matches: 6. The germline V gene encodes CDR1 SGHDT and CDR2 YYEEEE. The CDR3 runs to 14 residues.

This clonotype was seen a handful of times. The genes are TRBV5-1 and TRBJ1-1, with a possible D match to TRBD1 (5 bases). CDR1 SGHRS and CDR2 YFSETQ come from the germline V gene. V lost 7 bases and J 0 bases, leaving 16 bases between the germline ends. This CDR3 has 15 residues. Written as DNA, the CDR3 is TGCGCCAGCGCACTTCAGGGTTTGATGAACACTGAAGCTTTCTTT. Translated, it gives CASALQGLMNTEAFF. The full variable domain, its missing parts supplied by reference TRBV5-1 and TRBJ1-1, is KAGVTQTPRYLIKTRGQQVTLSCSPISGHRSVSWYQQTPGQGLQFLFEYFSETQRNKGNFPGRFSGRQFSNSRSEMNVSTLELGDSALYLCASALQGLMNTEAFFGQGTRLTVV.

The chain couples TRBV7-3 to TRBJ2-2; 8 bases are a match to TRBD1. The CDR3 covers 15 residues. Trimming removed 0 bases from V and 6 bases from J; junction bases left unmatched: 3. Germline-derived CDR1 and CDR2 are SGHTA and FQGTGA. The CDR3 here is CASSLTQGAAGELFF. Here the CDR3 DNA reads TGTGCCAGCAGCTTAACCCAGGGGGCAGCCGGGGAGCTGTTTTTT. The full variable domain, rest sourced from reference TRBV7-3 and TRBJ2-2, is GAGVSQTPSNKVTEKGKYVELRCDPISGHTALYWYRQSLGQGPEFLIYFQGTGAADDSGLPNDRFFAVRPEGSVSTLKIQRTERGDSAVYLCASSLTQGAAGELFFGEGSRLTVL.